This T cell receptor (beta chain) was recovered during a study of OX40 agonist ivuxolimab in advanced cancers. As for the study in general: Ivuxolimab was delivered to patients intravenously every 2 weeks at doses spanning 0.01 to 10 mg/kg. Having had anti-PD-1, anti-PD-L1 or anti-CTLA-4 therapy before was allowed, and roughly 39% had some. Partial responses were observed in three patients, of whom one had hepatocellular carcinoma and two had cutaneous melanoma.

The repertoire was sequenced with immunoSEQ multiplex PCR; TCRdb's copy has only in-frame clones and lacks some. The profile shows about 55,000 clones, roughly 90% of them singletons. Study observations and caveats: Average numbers of expanded clones were greater in CD8+ T cells than in CD4+.

Regarding this clone: Its target is unknown.

Sequencing was performed on CD4+ or CD8+ T cells sorted from blood, taken in a trial of the OX40 agonist ivuxolimab. The sequence was obtained from an adult with an advanced solid tumor such as melanoma, head and neck, liver or kidney cancer.

CDR3 region: CAISELGGPGADTQYF. Written as DNA, the CDR3 is TGTGCCATCAGTGAATTGGGGGGGCCGGGCGCAGATACGCAGTATTTT. The genes are TRBV10-3 and TRBJ2-3; weak D call: TRBD2 (7 bases). Trimming shortened V by 3 bases and J by 4 bases, and 17 bases separated the two germline ends. The CDR3 length is 16 residues. Germline V lookup: CDR1 ENHRY, CDR2 SYGVKD.